The clone carrying this TCR beta chain was counted a few times. Its antigen remains unknown. Profiled with immunoSEQ multiplex PCR; TCRdb holds only in-frame clones, not every one. The repertoire holds 39,000 or so clones, with more than 75% as singletons. This sample is drawn from a study of OX40 agonist ivuxolimab in advanced cancers. Study details: Patient treatment consisted of intravenous ivuxolimab administration every 2 weeks at 0.01 to 10 mg/kg. Partial responses were achieved by three patients, one with hepatocellular carcinoma and two with cutaneous melanoma. Study-wide findings and caveats: Expanded clones were, on average, more numerous in CD8+ T cells than in CD4+.

The CDR3 covers 15 residues. From germline, CDR1 is MNHNS and CDR2 SASEGT. V gave up 3 bases and J gave up 5 bases, with 16 bases separating them. The chain uses TRBV6-1 and TRBJ2-5; weak D call: TRBD2 (5 bases). The TCR comes from an adult with an advanced solid tumor such as melanoma, head and neck, liver or kidney cancer. This material consisted of CD4+ or CD8+ T cells sorted from blood, taken in a trial of the OX40 agonist ivuxolimab. The CDR3 reads CASSEPSRYVETQYF. The CDR3 DNA is TGTGCCAGCAGTGAGCCTAGCAGATACGTGGAGACCCAGTACTTC.